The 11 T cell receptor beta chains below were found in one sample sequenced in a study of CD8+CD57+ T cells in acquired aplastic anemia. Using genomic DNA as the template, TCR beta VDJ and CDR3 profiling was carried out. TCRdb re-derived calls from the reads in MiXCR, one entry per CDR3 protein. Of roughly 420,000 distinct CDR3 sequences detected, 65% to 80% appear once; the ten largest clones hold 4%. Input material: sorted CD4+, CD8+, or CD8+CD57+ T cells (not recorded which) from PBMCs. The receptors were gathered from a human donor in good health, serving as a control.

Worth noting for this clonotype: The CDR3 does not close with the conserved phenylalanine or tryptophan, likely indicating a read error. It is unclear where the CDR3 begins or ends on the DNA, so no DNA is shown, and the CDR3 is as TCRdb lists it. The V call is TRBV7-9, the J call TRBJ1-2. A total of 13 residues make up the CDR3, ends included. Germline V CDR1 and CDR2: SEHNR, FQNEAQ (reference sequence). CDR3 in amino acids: CASSSGTSYSPLH.

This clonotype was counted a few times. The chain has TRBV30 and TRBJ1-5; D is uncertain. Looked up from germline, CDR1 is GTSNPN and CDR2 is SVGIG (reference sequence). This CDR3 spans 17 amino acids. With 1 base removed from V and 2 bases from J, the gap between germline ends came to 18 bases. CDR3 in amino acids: CAWSAYGNNRGNQPQHF. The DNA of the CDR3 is TGTGCCTGGAGTGCATACGGGAACAACAGAGGCAATCAGCCCCAGCATTTT.

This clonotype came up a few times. This chain's CDR3 is CASSSGLTGNTIYF. As DNA, the CDR3 is TGTGCCAGTAGTTCCGGACTAACTGGAAACACCATATATTTT. The rearrangement uses TRBV19 and TRBJ1-3; D is unclear. This CDR3 contains 14 residues. The V gene lost 5 bases and the J gene lost 2 bases, with 10 bases spanning the gap. Germline V gene lookup returns CDR1 LNHDA and CDR2 SQIVND (reference sequence).

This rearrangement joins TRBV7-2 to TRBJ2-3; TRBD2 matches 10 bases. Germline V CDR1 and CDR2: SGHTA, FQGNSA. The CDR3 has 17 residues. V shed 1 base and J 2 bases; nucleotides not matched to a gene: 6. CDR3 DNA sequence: TGTGCCAGCAGCTTAGGGAATCTAGCGGGGGACACAGATACGCAGTATTTT. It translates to CASSLGNLAGDTDTQYF.

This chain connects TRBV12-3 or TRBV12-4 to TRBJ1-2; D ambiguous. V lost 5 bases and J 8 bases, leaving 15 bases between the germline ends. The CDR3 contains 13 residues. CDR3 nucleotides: TGTGCCAGCAGTATCCTCGACTCGTACGGCTACACCTTC. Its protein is CASSILDSYGYTF.

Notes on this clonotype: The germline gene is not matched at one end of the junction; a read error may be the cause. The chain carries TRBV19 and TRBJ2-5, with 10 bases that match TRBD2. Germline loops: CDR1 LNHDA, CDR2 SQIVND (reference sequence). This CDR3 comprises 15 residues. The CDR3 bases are TGTGCCAGCAGCTCCCGCCCTAGCGGGGGCGAGAGCCAGACCTTC. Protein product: CASSSRPSGGESQTF. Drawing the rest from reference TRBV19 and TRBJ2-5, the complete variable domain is DGGITQSPKYLFRKEGQNVTLSCEQNLNHDAMYWYRQDPGQGLRLIYYSQIVNDFQKGDIAEGYSVSREKKESFPLTVTSAQKNPTAFYLCASSSRPSGGESQTFGPGTRLLVL.

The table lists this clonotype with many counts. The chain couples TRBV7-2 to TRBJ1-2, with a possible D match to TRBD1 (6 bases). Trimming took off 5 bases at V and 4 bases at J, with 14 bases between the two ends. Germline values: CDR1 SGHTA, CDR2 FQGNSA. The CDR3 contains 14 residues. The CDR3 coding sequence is TGTGCCAGCAGCCCAACAGGGATAGGCTATGGCTACACCTTC. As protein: CASSPTGIGYGYTF.

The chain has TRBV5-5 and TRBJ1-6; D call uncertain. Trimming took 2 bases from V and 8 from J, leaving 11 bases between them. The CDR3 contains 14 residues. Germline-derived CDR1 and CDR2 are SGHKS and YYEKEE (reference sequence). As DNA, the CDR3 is TGTGCCAGCAGCTTACCCCCAGTGGATTCACCCCTCCACTTT. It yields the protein CASSLPPVDSPLHF.

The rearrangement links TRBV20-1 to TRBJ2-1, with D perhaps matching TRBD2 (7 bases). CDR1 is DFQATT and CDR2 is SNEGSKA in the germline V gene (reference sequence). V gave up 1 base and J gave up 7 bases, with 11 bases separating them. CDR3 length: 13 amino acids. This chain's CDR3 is CSARVGGQNEQFF. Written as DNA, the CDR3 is TGCAGTGCTAGAGTGGGGGGGCAGAATGAGCAGTTCTTC.

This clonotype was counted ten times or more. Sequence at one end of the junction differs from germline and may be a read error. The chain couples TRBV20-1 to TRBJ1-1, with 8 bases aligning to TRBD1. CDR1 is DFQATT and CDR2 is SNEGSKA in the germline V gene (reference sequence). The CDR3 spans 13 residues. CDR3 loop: CSASGGTGSLGTF. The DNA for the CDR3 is TGCAGTGCTAGTGGGGGGACAGGTTCTCTCGGGACCTTT.

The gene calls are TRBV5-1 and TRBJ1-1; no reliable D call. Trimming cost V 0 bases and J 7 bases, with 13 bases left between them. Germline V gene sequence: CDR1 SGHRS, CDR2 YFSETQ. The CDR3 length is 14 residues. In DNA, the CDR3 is TGCGCCAGCAGCTTGGGGGTTAACTACGATGAAGCTTTCTTT. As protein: CASSLGVNYDEAFF.